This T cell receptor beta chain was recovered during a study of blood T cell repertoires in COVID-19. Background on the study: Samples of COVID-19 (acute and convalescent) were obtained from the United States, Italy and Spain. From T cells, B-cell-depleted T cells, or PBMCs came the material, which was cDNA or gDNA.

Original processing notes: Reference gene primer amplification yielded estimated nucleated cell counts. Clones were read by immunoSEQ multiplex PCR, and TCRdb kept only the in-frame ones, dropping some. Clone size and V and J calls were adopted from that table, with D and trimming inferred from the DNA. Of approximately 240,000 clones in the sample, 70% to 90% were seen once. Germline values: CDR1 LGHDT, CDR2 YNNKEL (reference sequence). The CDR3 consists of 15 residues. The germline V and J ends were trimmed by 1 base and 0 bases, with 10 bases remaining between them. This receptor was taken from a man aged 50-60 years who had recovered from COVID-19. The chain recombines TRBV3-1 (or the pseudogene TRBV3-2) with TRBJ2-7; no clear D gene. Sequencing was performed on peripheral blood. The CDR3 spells CASSQGSISSYEQYF. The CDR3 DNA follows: TGTGCCAGCAGCCAAGGTTCAATTAGCTCCTACGAGCAGTACTTC.